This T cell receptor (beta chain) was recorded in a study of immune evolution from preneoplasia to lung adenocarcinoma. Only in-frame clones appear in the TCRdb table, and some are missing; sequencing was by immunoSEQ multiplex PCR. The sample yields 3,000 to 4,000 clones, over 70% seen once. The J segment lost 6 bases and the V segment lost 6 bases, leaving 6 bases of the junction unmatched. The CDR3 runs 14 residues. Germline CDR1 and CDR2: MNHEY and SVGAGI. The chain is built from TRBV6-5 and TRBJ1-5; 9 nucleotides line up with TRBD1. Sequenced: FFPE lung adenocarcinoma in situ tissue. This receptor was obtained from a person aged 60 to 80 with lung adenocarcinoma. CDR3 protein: CASRKTGGTQPQHF. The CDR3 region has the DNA TGTGCCAGCAGGAAGACAGGGGGGACTCAGCCCCAGCATTTT.